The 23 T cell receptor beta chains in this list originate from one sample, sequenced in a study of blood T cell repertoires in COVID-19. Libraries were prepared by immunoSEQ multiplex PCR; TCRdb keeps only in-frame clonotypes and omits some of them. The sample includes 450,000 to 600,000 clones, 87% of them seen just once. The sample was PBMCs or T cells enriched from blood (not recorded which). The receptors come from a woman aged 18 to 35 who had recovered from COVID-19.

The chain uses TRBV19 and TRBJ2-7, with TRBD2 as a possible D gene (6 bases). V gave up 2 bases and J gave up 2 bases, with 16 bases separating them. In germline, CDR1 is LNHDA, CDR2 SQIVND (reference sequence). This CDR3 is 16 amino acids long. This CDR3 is CASSIKEGTVAYEQYF. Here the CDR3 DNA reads TGTGCCAGTAGTATAAAGGAGGGGACGGTAGCCTACGAGCAGTACTTC.

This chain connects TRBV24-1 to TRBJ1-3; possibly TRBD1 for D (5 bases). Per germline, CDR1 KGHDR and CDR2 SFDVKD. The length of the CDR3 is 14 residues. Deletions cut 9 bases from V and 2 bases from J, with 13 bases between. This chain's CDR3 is CATPVGRPGNTIYF. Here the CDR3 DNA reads TGTGCCACCCCCGTGGGGCGACCTGGAAACACCATATATTTT.

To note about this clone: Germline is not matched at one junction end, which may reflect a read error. The CDR3 DNA sequence: TGTGCCAGCAGCTTGTTACCTGGGGGCGCGAGTCTTTACCGTGGCTTT. It yields the protein CASSLLPGGASLYRGF. V is TRBV5-5 and J is TRBJ1-6, with D possibly being TRBD1 (6 bases). Germline CDR1 SGHKS, CDR2 YYEKEE (reference sequence). The CDR3 is 16 residues long.

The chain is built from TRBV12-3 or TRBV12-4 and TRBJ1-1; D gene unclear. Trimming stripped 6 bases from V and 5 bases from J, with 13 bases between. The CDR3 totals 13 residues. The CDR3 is CASSPARGTEAFF. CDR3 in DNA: TGTGCCAGCAGCCCGGCGAGAGGGACTGAAGCTTTCTTT.

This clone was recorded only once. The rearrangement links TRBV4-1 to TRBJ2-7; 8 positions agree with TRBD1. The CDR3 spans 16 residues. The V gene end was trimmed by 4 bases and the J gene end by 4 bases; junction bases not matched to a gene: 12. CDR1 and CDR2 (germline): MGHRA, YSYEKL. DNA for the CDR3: TGCGCCAGCAGCCCGCGACAGGGGCCGGGTTCATACGAGCAGTACTTC. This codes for CASSPRQGPGSYEQYF.

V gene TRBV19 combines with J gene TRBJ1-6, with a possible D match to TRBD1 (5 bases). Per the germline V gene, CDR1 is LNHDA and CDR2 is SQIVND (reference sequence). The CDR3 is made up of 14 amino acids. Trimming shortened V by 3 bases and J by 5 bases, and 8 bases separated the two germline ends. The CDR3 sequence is CASSIIGDNSPLHF. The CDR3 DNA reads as TGTGCCAGTAGTATCATAGGGGATAATTCACCCCTCCACTTT.

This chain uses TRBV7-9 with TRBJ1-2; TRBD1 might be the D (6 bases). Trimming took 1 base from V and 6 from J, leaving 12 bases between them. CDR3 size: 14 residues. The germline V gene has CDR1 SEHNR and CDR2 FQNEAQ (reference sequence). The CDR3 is CASSLDEGVHGYTF. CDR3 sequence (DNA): TGTGCCAGCAGCTTAGATGAGGGGGTTCATGGCTACACCTTC.

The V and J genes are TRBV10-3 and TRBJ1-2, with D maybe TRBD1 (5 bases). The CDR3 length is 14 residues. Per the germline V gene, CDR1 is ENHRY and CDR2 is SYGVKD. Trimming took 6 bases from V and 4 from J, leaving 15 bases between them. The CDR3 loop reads CAISGGTLGYGYTF. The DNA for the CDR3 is TGTGCCATCAGCGGGGGAACTCTGGGCTATGGCTACACCTTC.

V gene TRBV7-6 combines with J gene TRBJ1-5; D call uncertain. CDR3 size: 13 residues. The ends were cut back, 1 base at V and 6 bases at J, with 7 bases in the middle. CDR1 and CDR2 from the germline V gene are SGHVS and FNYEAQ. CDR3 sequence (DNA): TGTGCCAGCAGCTTAGGGGAGGGTCAGCCCCAGCATTTT. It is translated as CASSLGEGQPQHF.

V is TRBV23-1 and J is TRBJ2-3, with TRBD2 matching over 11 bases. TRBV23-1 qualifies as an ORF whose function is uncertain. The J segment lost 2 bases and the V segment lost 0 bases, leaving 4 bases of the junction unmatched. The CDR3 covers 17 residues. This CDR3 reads CASSQSASGGFTDTQYF. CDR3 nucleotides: TGCGCCAGCAGTCAATCGGCTAGCGGGGGGTTCACAGATACGCAGTATTTT.

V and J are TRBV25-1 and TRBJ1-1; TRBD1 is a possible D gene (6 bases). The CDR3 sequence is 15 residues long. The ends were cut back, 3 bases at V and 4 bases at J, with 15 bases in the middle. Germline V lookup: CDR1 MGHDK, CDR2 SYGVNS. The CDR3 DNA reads TGTGCCAGCAGTGATACCAGGGGAGAGGGCACTGAAGCTTTCTTT. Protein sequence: CASSDTRGEGTEAFF.

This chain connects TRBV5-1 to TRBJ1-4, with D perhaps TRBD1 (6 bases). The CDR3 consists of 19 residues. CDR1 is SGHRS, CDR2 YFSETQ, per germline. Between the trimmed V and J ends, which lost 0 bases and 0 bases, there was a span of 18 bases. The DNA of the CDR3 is TGCGCCAGCAGCTTGGGTATGACAGGCTCCACGGCAACTAATGAAAAACTGTTTTTT. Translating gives CASSLGMTGSTATNEKLFF.

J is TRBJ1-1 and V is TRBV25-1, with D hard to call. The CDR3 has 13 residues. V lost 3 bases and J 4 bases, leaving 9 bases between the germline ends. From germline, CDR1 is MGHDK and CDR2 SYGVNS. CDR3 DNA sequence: TGTGCCAGCAGTGACCTTTCCGTCACTGAAGCTTTCTTT. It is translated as CASSDLSVTEAFF. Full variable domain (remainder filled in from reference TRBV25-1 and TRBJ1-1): EADIYQTPRYLVIGTGKKITLECSQTMGHDKMYWYQQDPGMELHLIHYSYGVNSTEKGDLSSESTVSRIRTEHFPLTLESARPSHTSQYLCASSDLSVTEAFFGQGTRLTVV.

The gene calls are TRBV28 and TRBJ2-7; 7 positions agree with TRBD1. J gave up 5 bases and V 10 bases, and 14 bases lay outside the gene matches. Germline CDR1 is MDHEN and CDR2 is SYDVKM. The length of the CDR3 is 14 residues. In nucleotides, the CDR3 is TGTGCCACCACGGACCCGGGACAGAACCACGAGCAGTACTTC. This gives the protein CATTDPGQNHEQYF.

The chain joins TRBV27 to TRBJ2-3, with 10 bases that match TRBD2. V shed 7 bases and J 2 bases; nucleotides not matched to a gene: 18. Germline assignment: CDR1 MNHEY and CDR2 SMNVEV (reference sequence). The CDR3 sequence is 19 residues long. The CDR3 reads CASIPKVPQAGGPTDTQYF. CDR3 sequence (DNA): TGTGCCAGCATTCCCAAGGTCCCTCAAGCGGGGGGGCCCACAGATACGCAGTATTTT.

CDR3 sequence: CASGQGVTYGYTF. DNA for the CDR3: TGTGCTAGTGGTCAGGGGGTTACTTATGGCTACACCTTC. The chain employs TRBV12-5 and TRBJ1-2; 7 bases match TRBD1. V dropped 5 bases and J dropped 5; count of bases not matched to a gene: 5. Germline CDR1 is LGHNT and CDR2 is FRNRAP. CDR3 length equals 13 residues.

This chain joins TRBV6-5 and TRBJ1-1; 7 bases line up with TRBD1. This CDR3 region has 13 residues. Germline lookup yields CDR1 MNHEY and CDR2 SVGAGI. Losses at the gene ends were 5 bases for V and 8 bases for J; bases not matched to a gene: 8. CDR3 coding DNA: TGTGCCAGCAGTCCACTAAGGGACAGCGAAGCTTTCTTT. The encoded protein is CASSPLRDSEAFF.

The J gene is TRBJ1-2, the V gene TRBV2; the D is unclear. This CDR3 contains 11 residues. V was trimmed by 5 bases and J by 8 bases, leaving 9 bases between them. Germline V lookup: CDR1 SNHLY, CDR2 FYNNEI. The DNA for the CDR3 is TGTGCCAGCAGTTTCGGAGGAGGCTACACCTTC. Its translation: CASSFGGGYTF.

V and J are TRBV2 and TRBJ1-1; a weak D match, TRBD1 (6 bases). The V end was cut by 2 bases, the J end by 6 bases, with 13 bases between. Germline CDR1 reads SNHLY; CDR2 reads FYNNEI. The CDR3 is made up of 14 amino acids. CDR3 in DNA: TGTGCCAGCAGTGAATCCAGGGCAGGGGCTGAAGCTTTCTTT. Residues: CASSESRAGAEAFF.

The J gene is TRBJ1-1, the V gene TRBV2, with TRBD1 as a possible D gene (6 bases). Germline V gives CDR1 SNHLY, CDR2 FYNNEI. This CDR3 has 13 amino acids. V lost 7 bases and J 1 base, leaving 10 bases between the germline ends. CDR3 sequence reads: CASTLGGNTEAFF. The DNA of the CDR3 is TGTGCCAGCACCTTAGGGGGGAACACTGAAGCTTTCTTT.

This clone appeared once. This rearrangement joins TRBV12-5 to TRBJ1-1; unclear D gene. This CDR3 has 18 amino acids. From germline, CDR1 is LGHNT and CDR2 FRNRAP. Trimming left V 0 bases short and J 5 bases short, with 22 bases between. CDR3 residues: CASGLVTTTMKTDTEAFF. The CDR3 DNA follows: TGTGCTAGTGGTTTGGTTACCACTACGATGAAAACGGATACTGAAGCTTTCTTT.

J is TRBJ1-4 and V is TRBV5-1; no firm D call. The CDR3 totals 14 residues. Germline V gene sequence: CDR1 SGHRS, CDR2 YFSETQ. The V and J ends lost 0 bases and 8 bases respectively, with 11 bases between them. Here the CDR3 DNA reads TGCGCCAGCAGCTTGGGCGGTCAAGTCGAAAAACTGTTTTTT. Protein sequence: CASSLGGQVEKLFF.

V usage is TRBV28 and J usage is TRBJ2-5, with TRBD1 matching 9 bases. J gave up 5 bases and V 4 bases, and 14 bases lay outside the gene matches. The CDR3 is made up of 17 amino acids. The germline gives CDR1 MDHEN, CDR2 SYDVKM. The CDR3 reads CASSSPRTGVNVETQYF. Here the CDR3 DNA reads TGTGCCAGCAGTTCCCCCAGGACAGGGGTGAATGTGGAGACCCAGTACTTC. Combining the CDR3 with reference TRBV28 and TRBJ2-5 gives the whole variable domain DVKVTQSSRYLVKRTGEKVFLECVQDMDHENMFWYRQDPGLGLRLIYFSYDVKMKEKGDIPEGYSVSREKKERFSLILESASTNQTSMYLCASSSPRTGVNVETQYFGPGTRLLVL.